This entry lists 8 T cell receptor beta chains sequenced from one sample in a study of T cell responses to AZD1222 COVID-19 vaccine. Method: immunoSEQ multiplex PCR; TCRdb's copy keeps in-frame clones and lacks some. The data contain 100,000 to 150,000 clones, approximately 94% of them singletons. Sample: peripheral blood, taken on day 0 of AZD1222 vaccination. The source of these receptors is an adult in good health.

CDR3 bases: TGTGCCAGCACCGAAGTGGGGCAAGGCAGGGGGACTTCCTACGAGCAGTACTTC. This sequence encodes CASTEVGQGRGTSYEQYF. V usage is TRBV14 and J usage is TRBJ2-7; tentatively, D is TRBD1 (7 bases). The CDR3 runs 18 residues. V was shortened by 7 bases and J by 1 base, with 26 bases between the two germline ends. CDR1 is SGHDN and CDR2 is FVKESK in the germline V gene.

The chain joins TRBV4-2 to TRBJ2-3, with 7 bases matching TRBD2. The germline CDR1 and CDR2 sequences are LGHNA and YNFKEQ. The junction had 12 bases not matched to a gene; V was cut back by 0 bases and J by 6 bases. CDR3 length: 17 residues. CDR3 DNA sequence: TGTGCCAGCAGCCAAGATCCAATTGGCGGGAGTGTCGATACGCAGTATTTT. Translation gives CASSQDPIGGSVDTQYF.

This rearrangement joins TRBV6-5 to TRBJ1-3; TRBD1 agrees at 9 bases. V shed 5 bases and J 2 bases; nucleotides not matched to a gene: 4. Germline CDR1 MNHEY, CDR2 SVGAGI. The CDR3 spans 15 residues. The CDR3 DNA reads TGTGCCAGCAGTCGTACAGGGGGCACTGGAAACACCATATATTTT. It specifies CASSRTGGTGNTIYF.

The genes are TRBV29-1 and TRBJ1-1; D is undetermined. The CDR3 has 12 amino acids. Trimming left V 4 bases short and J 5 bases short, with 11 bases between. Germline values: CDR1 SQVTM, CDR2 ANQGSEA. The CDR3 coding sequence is TGCAGCGTTGTGGTCGCCGGGACTGAAGCTTTCTTT. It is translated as CSVVVAGTEAFF.

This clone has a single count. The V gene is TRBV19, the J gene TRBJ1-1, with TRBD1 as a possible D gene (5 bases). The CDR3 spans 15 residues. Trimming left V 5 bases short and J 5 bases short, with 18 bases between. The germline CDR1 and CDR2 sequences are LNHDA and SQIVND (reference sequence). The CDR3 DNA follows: TGTGCCAGTAGTCCACCTCAAGGGGTTGGTACTGAAGCTTTCTTT. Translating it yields CASSPPQGVGTEAFF.

The CDR3 DNA reads as TGTGCCAGCGAGGGAATGAACACTGAAGCTTTCTTT. It translates to CASEGMNTEAFF. The chain combines TRBV28 with TRBJ1-1; D gene unclear. Trimming pared 8 bases from V and 0 bases from J, leaving 7 bases between. The CDR3 covers 12 residues. Germline CDR1 is MDHEN and CDR2 is SYDVKM.

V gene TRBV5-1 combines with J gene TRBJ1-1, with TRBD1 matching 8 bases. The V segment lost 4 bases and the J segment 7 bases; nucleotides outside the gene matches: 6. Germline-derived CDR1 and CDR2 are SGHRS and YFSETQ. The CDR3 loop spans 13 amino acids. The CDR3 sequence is CASSPGQGVEAFF. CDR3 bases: TGCGCCAGCAGCCCAGGACAGGGAGTTGAAGCTTTCTTT.

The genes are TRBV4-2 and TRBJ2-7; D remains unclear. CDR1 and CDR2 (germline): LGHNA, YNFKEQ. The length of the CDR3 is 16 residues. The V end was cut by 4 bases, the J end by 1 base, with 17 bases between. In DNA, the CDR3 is TGTGCCAGCAGCCTCTCAGGCTGGCGTAGTTCCTACGAGCAGTACTTC. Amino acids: CASSLSGWRSSYEQYF.